This T cell receptor (beta chain) was recorded in a study of shared clonotypes between healthy human individuals. The method was immunoSEQ multiplex PCR; TCRdb's version includes in-frame clones alone and lacks a portion of them. The sample yields over a million clones, roughly 96% seen once. The germline CDR1 and CDR2 sequences are MNHEY and SMNVEV (reference sequence). CDR3 length equals 14 residues. The V end lost 5 bases, the J end lost 1 base, and 12 bases lay between the germline ends. The receptor was derived from a man aged 25 to 45 in good health. The specimen was naive CD4+ T cells sorted from blood. Subset in this sample: CD45RA+ positively selected. The V and J genes are TRBV27 and TRBJ2-7; D might be TRBD2 (5 bases). For the CDR3, the DNA is TGTGCCAGCAGTAGGGCCGGGGTTTCCTACGAGCAGTACTTC. The encoded protein is CASSRAGVSYEQYF.